This is a list of T cell receptor beta chains from one sample in a study of graft-versus-host responses after intestinal transplantation. Method: immunoSEQ multiplex PCR; TCRdb's copy keeps in-frame clones and lacks some. Here the sample spans 80,000 to 100,000 clones, 85% to 95% being singletons. These receptors' targets are unknown. The sample consisted of unstimulated CD8+ T cells sorted from spleen or lymph node cells, taken before transplant. The receptors come from a human donor who was the organ donor for an intestinal transplant. Both conserved end residues are part of each CDR3. The order of the fields is clone size, J gene, D gene, V gene, CDR3 protein, CDR3 DNA. D genes are given only for firm matches. Clone size appears in some rows only: once, few, many, or a class for an expanded clone.

abundance: -; j_gene: TRBJ2-7; d_gene: -; v_gene: TRBV21-1; CDR3aa: CASRWDSVYEQYF; CDR3nt: TGTGCCAGCAGATGGGACTCCGTCTACGAGCAGTACTTC
abundance: -; j_gene: TRBJ2-3; d_gene: -; v_gene: TRBV4-1; CDR3aa: CASSQPPGGTDTQYF; CDR3nt: TGCGCCAGCAGCCAGCCCCCGGGGGGCACAGATACGCAGTATTTT
abundance: -; j_gene: TRBJ1-1; d_gene: TRBD1; v_gene: TRBV28; CDR3aa: CASSSPESDRELAFF; CDR3nt: TGTGCCAGCAGTTCCCCCGAAAGTGACAGGGAGTTGGCTTTCTTT
abundance: -; j_gene: TRBJ2-7; d_gene: TRBD1; v_gene: TRBV5-6; CDR3aa: CASRTGIHEQYF; CDR3nt: TGTGCCAGCCGGACAGGGATCCACGAGCAGTACTTC
abundance: -; j_gene: TRBJ2-5; d_gene: TRBD2; v_gene: TRBV28; CDR3aa: CASSLYRGQGAGGGETQYF; CDR3nt: TGTGCCAGCAGTCTGTACAGGGGCCAAGGAGCGGGAGGTGGAGAGACCCAGTACTTC
abundance: -; j_gene: TRBJ2-3; d_gene: -; v_gene: TRBV7-9; CDR3aa: CASSLSQGGLTDTQYF; CDR3nt: TGTGCCAGCAGCTTATCACAGGGTGGTCTTACGGATACGCAGTATTTT
abundance: -; j_gene: TRBJ2-1; d_gene: -; v_gene: TRBV11-1; CDR3aa: CASSPMAGGYEQFF; CDR3nt: TGTGCCAGCAGCCCGATGGCGGGCGGCTATGAGCAGTTCTTC
abundance: -; j_gene: TRBJ1-6; d_gene: TRBD1; v_gene: TRBV30; CDR3aa: CAWSAGQGDSPLHF; CDR3nt: TGTGCCTGGAGTGCAGGACAGGGGGATTCACCCCTCCACTTT
abundance: -; j_gene: TRBJ2-7; d_gene: -; v_gene: TRBV7-9; CDR3aa: CASSLSSYEQYF; CDR3nt: TGTGCCAGCAGCTTATCTTCCTACGAGCAGTACTTC
abundance: -; j_gene: TRBJ2-3; d_gene: -; v_gene: TRBV5-4; CDR3aa: CASSLKGWGWDTDTQYF; CDR3nt: TGTGCCAGCAGCTTAAAGGGGTGGGGTTGGGACACAGATACGCAGTATTTT
abundance: -; j_gene: TRBJ1-2; d_gene: -; v_gene: TRBV27; CDR3aa: CASSYTGLSNYGYTF; CDR3nt: TGTGCCAGCAGTTACACAGGGCTTTCTAACTATGGCTACACCTTC
abundance: few; j_gene: TRBJ2-7; d_gene: TRBD1; v_gene: TRBV6-5; CDR3aa: CAAHPGTGGSEQYF; CDR3nt: TGTGCCGCCCACCCCGGGACAGGGGGCTCCGAGCAGTACTTC
abundance: once; j_gene: TRBJ1-2; d_gene: -; v_gene: TRBV6-1; CDR3aa: CASSPLEGSYGYTF; CDR3nt: TGTGCCAGCAGTCCGTTGGAGGGATCCTATGGCTACACCTTC
abundance: once; j_gene: TRBJ1-4; d_gene: -; v_gene: TRBV7-8; CDR3aa: CASSSSPFEPNEKLFF; CDR3nt: TGTGCCAGCAGCTCGTCCCCTTTTGAGCCGAATGAAAAACTGTTTTTT
abundance: -; j_gene: TRBJ2-7; d_gene: -; v_gene: TRBV28; CDR3aa: CASSLAGTEGSYEQYF; CDR3nt: TGTGCCAGCAGTTTAGCAGGGACGGAGGGCTCCTACGAGCAGTACTTC
abundance: -; j_gene: TRBJ2-3; d_gene: TRBD2; v_gene: TRBV5-1; CDR3aa: CASSLGLAANTDTQYF; CDR3nt: TGCGCCAGCAGCCTCGGACTAGCGGCAAACACAGATACGCAGTATTTT
abundance: -; j_gene: TRBJ1-2; d_gene: -; v_gene: TRBV15; CDR3aa: CATSREASYGYTF; CDR3nt: TGTGCCACCAGCAGAGAGGCCTCCTATGGCTACACCTTC
abundance: -; j_gene: TRBJ2-3; d_gene: -; v_gene: TRBV19; CDR3aa: CASGDREHTDTQYF; CDR3nt: TGTGCCAGTGGAGACAGAGAACACACAGATACGCAGTATTTT
abundance: -; j_gene: TRBJ1-5; d_gene: -; v_gene: TRBV5-8; CDR3aa: CASSLAAGQLNQPQHF; CDR3nt: TGTGCCAGCAGCTTGGCAGCCGGACAGCTCAATCAGCCCCAGCATTTT
abundance: -; j_gene: TRBJ2-7; d_gene: -; v_gene: TRBV19; CDR3aa: CASSMALASAYEQYF; CDR3nt: TGTGCCAGTAGTATGGCACTAGCATCGGCCTACGAGCAGTACTTC
abundance: -; j_gene: TRBJ2-2; d_gene: -; v_gene: TRBV28; CDR3aa: CASSFGEAGELFF; CDR3nt: TGTGCCAGCAGTTTTGGAGAGGCCGGGGAGCTGTTTTTT
abundance: -; j_gene: TRBJ1-1; d_gene: -; v_gene: TRBV5-8; CDR3aa: CASSFFVSMNTEAFF; CDR3nt: TGTGCCAGCAGCTTCTTTGTCAGTATGAACACTGAAGCTTTCTTT
abundance: once; j_gene: TRBJ2-3; d_gene: -; v_gene: TRBV9; CDR3aa: CASSWGLGGTDTQYF; CDR3nt: TGTGCCAGCAGCTGGGGACTCGGGGGCACAGATACGCAGTATTTT
abundance: -; j_gene: TRBJ1-1; d_gene: TRBD1; v_gene: TRBV10-2; CDR3aa: CASRDRGVPNTEAFF; CDR3nt: TGCGCCAGCCGGGACAGGGGGGTACCTAACACTGAAGCTTTCTTT
abundance: -; j_gene: TRBJ2-1; d_gene: -; v_gene: TRBV27; CDR3aa: CASSPVLERPYNEQFF; CDR3nt: TGTGCCAGCAGTCCCGTCCTAGAAAGGCCCTACAATGAGCAGTTCTTC
abundance: -; j_gene: TRBJ2-1; d_gene: TRBD2; v_gene: TRBV9; CDR3aa: CASSPWTSGGDEQFF; CDR3nt: TGTGCCAGCAGCCCGTGGACTAGCGGGGGCGATGAGCAGTTCTTC
abundance: -; j_gene: TRBJ1-1; d_gene: TRBD1; v_gene: TRBV30; CDR3aa: CAWLNRDRGNTEAFF; CDR3nt: TGTGCCTGGCTTAACCGGGACAGGGGGAACACTGAAGCTTTCTTT
abundance: -; j_gene: TRBJ1-2; d_gene: -; v_gene: TRBV6-1; CDR3aa: CASSATGGPYGYTF; CDR3nt: TGTGCCAGCAGTGCGACGGGCGGGCCGTATGGCTACACCTTC
abundance: few; j_gene: TRBJ2-2; d_gene: -; v_gene: TRBV6-6; CDR3aa: CASRAGGELFF; CDR3nt: TGTGCCAGCAGGGCGGGCGGGGAGCTGTTTTTT
abundance: -; j_gene: TRBJ1-1; d_gene: -; v_gene: TRBV6-7; CDR3aa: CATPNPHRNTEAFF; CDR3nt: TGTGCCACCCCTAACCCCCACAGGAACACTGAAGCTTTCTTT
abundance: -; j_gene: TRBJ2-3; d_gene: -; v_gene: TRBV7-6; CDR3aa: CASSPGTDTQYF; CDR3nt: TGTGCCAGCAGCCCCGGCACAGATACGCAGTATTTT
abundance: -; j_gene: TRBJ2-2; d_gene: -; v_gene: TRBV7-6; CDR3aa: CASSSPPGELFF; CDR3nt: TGTGCCAGCAGCTCCCCTCCCGGGGAGCTGTTTTTT
abundance: -; j_gene: TRBJ2-1; d_gene: -; v_gene: TRBV11-3; CDR3aa: CASSLVLHEQFF; CDR3nt: TGTGCCAGCAGCTTAGTTCTCCATGAGCAGTTCTTC
abundance: -; j_gene: TRBJ2-5; d_gene: -; v_gene: TRBV7-3; CDR3aa: CASSRTPHGTQYF; CDR3nt: TGTGCCAGCAGCCGGACTCCTCATGGGACCCAGTACTTC
abundance: few; j_gene: TRBJ2-2; d_gene: TRBD2; v_gene: TRBV6-4; CDR3aa: CASSDSGTSDTGELFF; CDR3nt: TGTGCCAGCAGTGACTCCGGGACTAGCGACACCGGGGAGCTGTTTTTT
abundance: -; j_gene: TRBJ2-6; d_gene: TRBD1; v_gene: TRBV10-3; CDR3aa: CATWDRSVSGANVLTF; CDR3nt: TGTGCCACCTGGGACAGGTCTGTATCTGGGGCCAACGTCCTGACTTTC
abundance: -; j_gene: TRBJ1-1; d_gene: TRBD1; v_gene: TRBV29-1; CDR3aa: CSVRQGWDEAFF; CDR3nt: TGCAGCGTTCGACAGGGTTGGGATGAAGCTTTCTTT
abundance: -; j_gene: TRBJ2-7; d_gene: -; v_gene: TRBV9; CDR3aa: CASSDDSSYEQYF; CDR3nt: TGTGCCAGCAGCGATGACTCTTCCTACGAGCAGTACTTC
abundance: -; j_gene: TRBJ1-4; d_gene: -; v_gene: TRBV7-9; CDR3aa: CASSFWGRYGPNMEKLFF; CDR3nt: TGTGCCAGCAGCTTTTGGGGCAGGTACGGCCCGAATATGGAAAAACTGTTTTTT
abundance: -; j_gene: TRBJ2-1; d_gene: TRBD1; v_gene: TRBV7-8; CDR3aa: CASSAGTGILNEQFF; CDR3nt: TGTGCCAGCAGCGCCGGGACAGGGATACTCAATGAGCAGTTCTTC
abundance: -; j_gene: TRBJ2-1; d_gene: TRBD2; v_gene: TRBV7-3; CDR3aa: CASSPGTSGDEQFF; CDR3nt: TGTGCCAGCAGCCCGGGGACTAGCGGCGATGAGCAGTTCTTC
abundance: -; j_gene: TRBJ2-1; d_gene: -; v_gene: TRBV19; CDR3aa: CASSIGTGNYNEQFF; CDR3nt: TGTGCCAGTAGTATAGGGACTGGGAACTACAATGAGCAGTTCTTC
abundance: -; j_gene: TRBJ2-7; d_gene: -; v_gene: TRBV6-1; CDR3aa: CASSLDYEQYF; CDR3nt: TGTGCCAGCAGCCTAGACTACGAGCAGTACTTC
abundance: -; j_gene: TRBJ2-7; d_gene: TRBD1; v_gene: TRBV30; CDR3aa: CAWGLQGPPYEQYF; CDR3nt: TGTGCCTGGGGGTTACAGGGGCCCCCCTACGAGCAGTACTTC
abundance: -; j_gene: TRBJ2-1; d_gene: TRBD1; v_gene: TRBV11-3; CDR3aa: CASSSRRGPTYNEQFF; CDR3nt: TGTGCCAGCAGCTCCAGAAGGGGGCCAACCTACAATGAGCAGTTCTTC
abundance: -; j_gene: TRBJ1-2; d_gene: -; v_gene: TRBV6-4; CDR3aa: CASSGSGYGYTF; CDR3nt: TGTGCCAGCAGCGGGAGCGGATATGGCTACACCTTC
abundance: -; j_gene: TRBJ2-5; d_gene: TRBD2; v_gene: TRBV4-2; CDR3aa: CASSQVWLAGGQKEETQYF; CDR3nt: TGTGCCAGCAGCCAAGTGTGGCTAGCGGGAGGGCAGAAAGAAGAGACCCAGTACTTC
abundance: -; j_gene: TRBJ2-7; d_gene: TRBD1; v_gene: TRBV6-1; CDR3aa: CASSVAHRRQGRYEQYF; CDR3nt: TGTGCCAGCAGTGTGGCCCATAGACGACAGGGTCGGTACGAGCAGTACTTC
abundance: once; j_gene: TRBJ2-2; d_gene: TRBD1; v_gene: TRBV9; CDR3aa: CASSALPGQGTGELFF; CDR3nt: TGTGCCAGCAGCGCACTACCGGGACAGGGCACCGGGGAGCTGTTTTTT
abundance: -; j_gene: TRBJ2-3; d_gene: TRBD2; v_gene: TRBV9; CDR3aa: CASSVAGTSGPRDTQYF; CDR3nt: TGTGCCAGCAGCGTAGCAGGGACTAGCGGGCCTAGGGATACGCAGTATTTT
abundance: -; j_gene: TRBJ1-2; d_gene: TRBD1; v_gene: TRBV7-9; CDR3aa: CASSYPQPSDRDGYTF; CDR3nt: TGTGCCAGCAGCTATCCTCAACCTTCCGACAGGGATGGCTACACCTTC
abundance: -; j_gene: TRBJ1-2; d_gene: -; v_gene: TRBV27; CDR3aa: CASSSPGEYGYTF; CDR3nt: TGTGCCAGCAGTTCCCCCGGTGAATATGGCTACACCTTC
abundance: -; j_gene: TRBJ2-7; d_gene: TRBD2; v_gene: TRBV28; CDR3aa: CASSLTGGLAGAHEQYF; CDR3nt: TGTGCCAGCAGTTTAACCGGTGGACTAGCGGGAGCCCACGAGCAGTACTTC
abundance: -; j_gene: TRBJ2-7; d_gene: TRBD2; v_gene: TRBV27; CDR3aa: CASSLSGWTSRYEQYF; CDR3nt: TGTGCCAGCAGTTTATCAGGATGGACTAGTAGGTACGAGCAGTACTTC
abundance: -; j_gene: TRBJ2-7; d_gene: TRBD2; v_gene: TRBV4-2; CDR3aa: CASSPLAGGPYEQYF; CDR3nt: TGTGCCAGCAGCCCGCTAGCGGGAGGGCCCTACGAGCAGTACTTC
abundance: -; j_gene: TRBJ1-5; d_gene: -; v_gene: TRBV12-5; CDR3aa: CASGLVLWQPQHF; CDR3nt: TGTGCTAGTGGTTTGGTACTTTGGCAGCCCCAGCATTTT
abundance: -; j_gene: TRBJ2-4; d_gene: TRBD1; v_gene: TRBV4-1; CDR3aa: CASSQANRGPLNIQYF; CDR3nt: TGCGCCAGCAGCCAAGCGAACAGGGGTCCGTTAAACATTCAGTACTTC
abundance: -; j_gene: TRBJ2-7; d_gene: -; v_gene: TRBV6-5; CDR3aa: CASSFRSYEQYF; CDR3nt: TGTGCCAGCAGTTTTCGGTCTTACGAGCAGTACTTC
abundance: -; j_gene: TRBJ1-1; d_gene: -; v_gene: TRBV29-1; CDR3aa: CSSLPATSNTEAFF; CDR3nt: TGCAGCTCACTACCTGCGACCTCGAACACTGAAGCTTTCTTT